This record looks at one T cell receptor (beta chain) sequence and its context. The CDR3 contains 15 residues. The ends lost 4 bases at V and 4 bases at J; junction bases unmatched: 10. The germline V gene encodes CDR1 SEHNR and CDR2 FQNEAQ (reference sequence). Libraries were prepared by immunoSEQ multiplex PCR; TCRdb keeps only in-frame clonotypes and omits some of them. The data show around 67,000 clones, roughly 90% seen once. The sample's time point: after neoadjuvant nivolumab, at surgical resection. Patients had newly diagnosed, untreated stage II-IVA oral cavity squamous cell carcinoma. PBMCs were not maintained or expanded in culture before analysis. These data come from a study of neoadjuvant anti-PD-1 for oral cavity cancer.

V and J are TRBV7-9 and TRBJ2-7; 7 positions match TRBD1. The sequenced sample was PBMCs, obtained after nivolumab (anti-PD-1) treatment. The sequence was obtained from a person aged 35 to 85 with oral cavity squamous cell carcinoma. This CDR3 reads CASSSPRGRGYEQYF. CDR3 coding DNA: TGTGCCAGCAGCTCACCTAGGGGGCGCGGATACGAGCAGTACTTC.